This entry lists 6 T cell receptor beta chains sequenced from one sample in a study of T cell changes during pregnancy in multiple sclerosis. The method was immunoSEQ multiplex PCR; TCRdb's version includes in-frame clones alone and lacks a portion of them. The sample has about 75,000 clones, approximately 95% seen once. Sequenced material: CD4+ T cells from peripheral blood mononuclear cells, taken after pregnancy. The receptors were sampled from a female donor with multiple sclerosis, enrolled in a pregnancy study.

CDR3 sequence: CASSERTSGRKFF. The CDR3 coding sequence is TGTGCCAGCAGTGAACGGACTAGCGGGAGGAAGTTCTTC. The V and J genes are TRBV27 and TRBJ2-1; 14 nucleotides agree with TRBD2. V shed 5 bases, J shed 14 bases, and the junction held 5 bases outside the gene matches. CDR3 length equals 13 residues. CDR1 MNHEY and CDR2 SMNVEV come from the germline V gene (reference sequence).

This chain uses TRBV28 with TRBJ1-2; D gene uncertain. The CDR3 contains 14 residues. The V gene's germline CDR1 is MDHEN and CDR2 SYDVKM. V shed 1 base and J shed 4 bases, with 10 bases lying between them. The CDR3, as DNA: TGTGCCAGCAGTTTATCGGAGCTAGCCTATGGCTACACCTTC. Protein sequence: CASSLSELAYGYTF.

This clone was seen only once. The CDR3 sequence is CASSPGQIKNTEAFF. CDR3 sequence (DNA): TGTGCCAGCAGCCCCGGACAGATAAAGAACACTGAAGCTTTCTTT. J is TRBJ1-1 and V is TRBV5-4; the D gene is possibly TRBD1 (6 bases). CDR1 and CDR2 from the germline V gene are SGHNT and YYREEE (reference sequence). V lost 4 bases to trimming and J lost 1 base, with 14 bases between them. This CDR3 is built from 15 residues.

The genes are TRBV1 and TRBJ2-7; the table calls TRBD2, which could not be checked here. TRBV1 is noted as a pseudogene. The CDR3 spans 14 residues. The chain's CDR3 is CTSSQTSGRYEQYF. CDR3 nucleotide sequence: TGCACCAGCAGCCAAACTAGCGGGCGCTACGAGCAGTACTTC.

The chain is built from TRBV10-3 and TRBJ2-7, with TRBD1 matching over 10 bases. CDR1 is ENHRY and CDR2 is SYGVKD in the germline V gene. The CDR3 contains 14 residues. The J segment lost 1 base and the V segment lost 6 bases, leaving 3 bases of the junction unmatched. The CDR3 DNA sequence: TGTGCCATCAGAGGGGACAGGGGTTCCTACGAGCAGTACTTC. This gives the protein CAIRGDRGSYEQYF.

V gene TRBV5-1 combines with J gene TRBJ2-2; weak D call: TRBD2 (5 bases). Germline-derived CDR1 and CDR2 are SGHRS and YFSETQ. This CDR3 contains 13 residues. V was trimmed by 4 bases and J by 4 bases, leaving 8 bases between them. The CDR3 region is CASSLAITGELFF. CDR3 coding DNA: TGCGCCAGCAGCCTAGCAATCACCGGGGAGCTGTTTTTT.